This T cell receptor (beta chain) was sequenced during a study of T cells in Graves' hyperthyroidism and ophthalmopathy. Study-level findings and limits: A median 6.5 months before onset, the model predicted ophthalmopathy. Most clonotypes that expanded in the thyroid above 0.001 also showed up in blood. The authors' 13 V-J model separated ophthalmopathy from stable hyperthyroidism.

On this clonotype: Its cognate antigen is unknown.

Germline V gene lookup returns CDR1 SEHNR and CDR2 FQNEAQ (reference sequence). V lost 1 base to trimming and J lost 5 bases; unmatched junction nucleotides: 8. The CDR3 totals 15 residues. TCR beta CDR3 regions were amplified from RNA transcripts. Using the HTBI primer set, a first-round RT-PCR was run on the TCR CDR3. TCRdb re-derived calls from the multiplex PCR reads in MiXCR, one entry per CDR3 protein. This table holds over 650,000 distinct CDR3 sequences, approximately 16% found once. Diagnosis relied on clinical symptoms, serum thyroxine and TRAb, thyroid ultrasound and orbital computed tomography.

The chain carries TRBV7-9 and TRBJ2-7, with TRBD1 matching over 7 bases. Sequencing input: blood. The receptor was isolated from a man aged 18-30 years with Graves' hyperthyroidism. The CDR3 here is CASSLDQTGSHEQYF. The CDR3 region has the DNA TGTGCCAGCAGCTTAGACCAGACAGGGTCCCACGAGCAGTACTTC.